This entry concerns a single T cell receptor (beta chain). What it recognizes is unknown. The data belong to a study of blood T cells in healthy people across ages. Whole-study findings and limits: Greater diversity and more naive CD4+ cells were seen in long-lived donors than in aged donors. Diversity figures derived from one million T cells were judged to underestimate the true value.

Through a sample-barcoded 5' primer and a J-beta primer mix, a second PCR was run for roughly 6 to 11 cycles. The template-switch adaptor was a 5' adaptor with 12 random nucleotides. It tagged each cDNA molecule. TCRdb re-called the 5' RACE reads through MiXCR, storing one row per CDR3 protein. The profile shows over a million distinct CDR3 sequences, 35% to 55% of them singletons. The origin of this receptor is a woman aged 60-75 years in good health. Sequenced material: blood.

CDR3 protein: CASSTDRPSETQYF. Written as DNA, the CDR3 is TGTGCCAGCAGCACAGACCGACCCTCAGAGACCCAGTACTTC. The V call is TRBV28, the J call TRBJ2-5, with D unclear. The germline V gene has CDR1 MDHEN and CDR2 SYDVKM. This CDR3 region has 14 residues. Trimming left V 6 bases short and J 4 bases short, with 15 bases between.